The present T cell receptor (beta chain) was sequenced within a study of control samples from healthy donors and cancer patients. V lost 2 bases to trimming and J lost 0 bases, with 11 bases between them. In germline, CDR1 is MGHDK, CDR2 SYGVNS. The CDR3 contains 16 residues. This clone was counted between two and nine times. The data were produced by immunoSEQ multiplex PCR, yet TCRdb's version contains in-frame clones alone and is incomplete. The table has 100,000 or so clones, around 89% seen once. The chain is built from TRBV25-1 and TRBJ1-3; possibly TRBD1 for D (6 bases). This receptor was taken from a man aged 30 to 45 in good health. The material sequenced was blood. Here the CDR3 DNA reads TGTGCCAGCAGTGAAGACAGGAGCAACTCTGGAAACACCATATATTTT. Amino acid sequence: CASSEDRSNSGNTIYF.